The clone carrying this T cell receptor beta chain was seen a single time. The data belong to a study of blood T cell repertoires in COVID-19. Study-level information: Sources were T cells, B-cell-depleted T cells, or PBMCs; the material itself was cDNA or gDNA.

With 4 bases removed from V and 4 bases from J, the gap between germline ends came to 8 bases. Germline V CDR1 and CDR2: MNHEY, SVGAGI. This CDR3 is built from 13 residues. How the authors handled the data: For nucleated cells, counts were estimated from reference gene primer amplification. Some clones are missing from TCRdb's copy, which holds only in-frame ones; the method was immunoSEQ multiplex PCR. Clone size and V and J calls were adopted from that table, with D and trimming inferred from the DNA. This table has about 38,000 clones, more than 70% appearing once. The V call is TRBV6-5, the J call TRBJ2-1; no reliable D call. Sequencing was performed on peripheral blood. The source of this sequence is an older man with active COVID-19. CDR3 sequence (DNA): TGTGCCAGCAGTTCACAGTCATACAATGAGCAGTTCTTC. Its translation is CASSSQSYNEQFF.